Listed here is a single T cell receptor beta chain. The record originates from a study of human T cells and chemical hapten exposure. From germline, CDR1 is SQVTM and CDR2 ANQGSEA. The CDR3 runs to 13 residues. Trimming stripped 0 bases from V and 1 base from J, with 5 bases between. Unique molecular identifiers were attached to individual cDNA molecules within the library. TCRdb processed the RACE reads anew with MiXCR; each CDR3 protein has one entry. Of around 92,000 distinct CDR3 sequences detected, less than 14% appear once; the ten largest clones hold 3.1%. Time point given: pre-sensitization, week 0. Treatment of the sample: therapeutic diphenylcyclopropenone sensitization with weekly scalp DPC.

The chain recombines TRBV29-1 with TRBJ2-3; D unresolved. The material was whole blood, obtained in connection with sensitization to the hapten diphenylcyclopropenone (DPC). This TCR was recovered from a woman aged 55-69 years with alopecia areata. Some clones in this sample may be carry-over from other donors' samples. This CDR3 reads CSVEEQGTDTQYF. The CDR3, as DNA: TGCAGCGTTGAAGAGCAGGGCACAGATACGCAGTATTTT.